This TCR beta chain was recorded in a study of blood T cell repertoires in COVID-19. Per the authors' pipeline: Amplified reference gene primers provided the basis for estimating nucleated cell counts. Using immunoSEQ multiplex PCR, the repertoire was profiled, and TCRdb retains in-frame clones only, with some absent. That table furnishes V, J and clone size, whereas the DNA furnished D and trimming. The sample carries roughly 140,000 clones, roughly nine tenths recorded once. This clonotype was sampled from a woman aged 35 to 49 with acute or convalescent COVID-19. Sequenced: peripheral blood.

CDR3 bases: TGTGCCACCAGTGATTCAGGGTTGAACACTGAAGCTTTCTTT. Encoded protein: CATSDSGLNTEAFF. The chain links TRBV24-1 to TRBJ1-1; D might be TRBD1 (5 bases). Between the trimmed V and J ends, which lost 2 bases and 0 bases, there was a span of 6 bases. CDR1 is KGHDR and CDR2 is SFDVKD in the germline V gene. The CDR3 covers 14 residues.